The 2 T cell receptor beta chains listed next were all sequenced from one sample in a study of control samples from healthy donors and cancer patients. The protocol was immunoSEQ multiplex PCR, while the TCRdb copy is restricted to in-frame clones and leaves out a portion. The table includes fewer than 85,000 clones, 89% detected once. Sequencing was carried out using blood. These TCRs come from a man in his forties or fifties in good health.

The V call is TRBV7-9, the J call TRBJ1-3; D possibly corresponds to TRBD1 (5 bases). Germline V gives CDR1 SEHNR, CDR2 FQNEAQ (reference sequence). The CDR3 totals 15 residues. Trimming removed 1 base from V and 0 bases from J, with 7 bases in between. In DNA form, the CDR3 reads TGTGCCAGCAGCTTAGAGGGGTTCTCTGGAAACACCATATATTTT. Translated, it gives CASSLEGFSGNTIYF. The variable domain in full, completed from reference TRBV7-9 and TRBJ1-3, reads DTGVSQNPRHKITKRGQNVTFRCDPISEHNRLYWYRQTLGQGPEFLTYFQNEAQLEKSRLLSDRFSAERPKGSFSTLEIQRTEQGDSAMYLCASSLEGFSGNTIYFGEGSWLTVV.

This clone was observed once. This chain uses TRBV11-2 with TRBJ2-7, with a possible D match to TRBD1 (6 bases). Deletions cut 0 bases from V and 6 bases from J, with 9 bases between. Per the germline V gene, CDR1 is SGHAT and CDR2 is FQNNGV. This CDR3 is 13 amino acids long. The chain's CDR3 is CASSLETGLEQYF. The CDR3 DNA reads as TGTGCCAGCAGCTTAGAAACAGGGCTCGAGCAGTACTTC.